A single sample is the source of the 27 T cell receptor beta chains below, sequenced in a study of identical twins. TCRdb reanalysed the 5' RACE reads using MiXCR and keeps one entry per CDR3 protein. Of fewer than 500,000 distinct CDR3 sequences in the sample, 20% to 25% were seen once. These records were also assigned to another study, of T cells expressing NK-cell markers.

The specimen was CD4+ T cells sorted from blood. The receptors shown here come from a woman under 30 in good health.

The rearrangement uses TRBV29-1 and TRBJ1-2; maybe TRBD1 (6 bases). CDR1 and CDR2 (germline): SQVTM, ANQGSEA. This CDR3 has 13 amino acids. Trimming took 6 bases from V and 3 from J, leaving 14 bases between them. The CDR3 DNA reads as TGCAGCGTGGGCCCTCAGGGGTACTATGGCTACACCTTC. This translates into CSVGPQGYYGYTF.

The rearrangement links TRBV5-4 to TRBJ2-5; D remains unclear. Germline-derived CDR1 and CDR2 are SGHNT and YYREEE (reference sequence). The CDR3 covers 13 residues. The V and J ends lost 2 bases and 1 base respectively, with 6 bases between them. DNA for the CDR3: TGTGCCAGCAGCTTTGACACCCAAGAGACCCAGTACTTC. Its protein product is CASSFDTQETQYF.

The V and J genes are TRBV7-2 and TRBJ2-3; 7 bases map to TRBD1. The V gene end was trimmed by 4 bases and the J gene end by 7 bases; junction bases not matched to a gene: 17. The CDR3 has 17 amino acids. Germline assignment: CDR1 SGHTA and CDR2 FQGNSA. The CDR3 is CASSWRAGTASPYTQYF. Written as DNA, the CDR3 is TGTGCCAGCAGCTGGCGTGCCGGGACAGCCTCACCGTATACGCAGTATTTT.

The genes are TRBV12-3 or TRBV12-4 and TRBJ2-7; possible D gene TRBD2, 7 bases. Trimming removed 7 bases from V and 4 bases from J, with 14 bases in between. The CDR3 covers 13 residues. This chain's CDR3 is CASTRGGAYEQYF. The CDR3 region has the DNA TGTGCCAGCACTCGAGGGGGGGCGTACGAGCAGTACTTC.

J is TRBJ2-4 and V is TRBV18, with unresolved D. CDR3 length: 11 residues. Germline V gene lookup returns CDR1 KGHSH and CDR2 LQKENI. V shed 2 bases and J shed 8 bases, with 4 bases lying between them. Here the CDR3 DNA reads TGTGCCAGCTCACCAGGGGACATTCAGTACTTC. The encoded protein is CASSPGDIQYF. Combining the CDR3 with reference TRBV18 and TRBJ2-4 gives the whole variable domain NAGVMQNPRHLVRRRGQEARLRCSPMKGHSHVYWYRQLPEEGLKFMVYLQKENIIDESGMPKERFSAEFPKEGPSILRIQQVVRGDSAAYFCASSPGDIQYFGAGTRLSVL.

There are a few counts of this clonotype. The J gene is TRBJ2-2, the V gene TRBV18, with D perhaps TRBD2 (5 bases). Deletions cut 3 bases from V and 3 bases from J, with 11 bases between. This CDR3 is 15 amino acids long. CDR1 and CDR2 (germline): KGHSH, LQKENI. DNA of the CDR3: TGTGCCAGCTCACCGTTAAGCGGTCACACCGGGGAGCTGTTTTTT. Protein product: CASSPLSGHTGELFF.

Only a few counts were recorded for this clonotype. The chain has TRBV12-3 or TRBV12-4 and TRBJ1-6; the D gene is possibly TRBD1 (5 bases). This CDR3 is 12 amino acids long. V was clipped by 2 bases and J by 16 bases, with 12 bases between them. This CDR3 reads CASSLQGAGLHF. CDR3 sequence (DNA): TGTGCCAGCAGTTTACAGGGAGCAGGTCTCCACTTT.

The rearrangement links TRBV6-5 to TRBJ2-7, with D tentatively TRBD2 (5 bases). Trimming took off 2 bases at V and 6 bases at J, with 11 bases between the two ends. The germline gives CDR1 MNHEY, CDR2 SVGAGI. CDR3 size: 13 residues. The CDR3 region is CASSYLTEGEQYF. The CDR3 DNA reads as TGTGCCAGCAGTTACCTAACAGAGGGCGAGCAGTACTTC.

The chain has TRBV28 and TRBJ1-6; TRBD1 might be the D (6 bases). The CDR3 runs to 14 residues. Germline assignment: CDR1 MDHEN and CDR2 SYDVKM. Trimming cost V 3 bases and J 10 bases, with 13 bases left between them. This CDR3 reads CASSFVRQGSPLHF. CDR3 in DNA: TGTGCCAGCAGTTTTGTTCGGCAGGGGTCACCCCTCCACTTT.

This clonotype was observed a handful of times. The chain joins TRBV12-3 or TRBV12-4 to TRBJ2-1, with 9 bases matching TRBD2. CDR3 length: 16 amino acids. The V and J ends lost 7 bases and 5 bases, in that order; junction bases with no gene match: 12. CDR3 in amino acids: CASNNRGSGGNNEQFF. CDR3 bases: TGTGCCAGCAACAACCGTGGGAGCGGGGGGAACAATGAGCAGTTCTTC.

The J gene is TRBJ2-7, the V gene TRBV7-9; the match to TRBD2 covers 10 bases. Germline V CDR1 and CDR2: SEHNR, FQNEAQ (reference sequence). The CDR3 has 14 amino acids. J was trimmed by 4 bases and V by 1 base; bases with no gene match: 1. In nucleotides, the CDR3 is TGTGCCAGCAGCTTAGAGCGGGGGGGTTACGAGCAGTACTTC. This translates into CASSLERGGYEQYF.

This clonotype was observed a handful of times. CDR3 DNA sequence: TGTGCCAGCAGTAATAGCGGGGTACGAGATACGCAGTATTTT. This encodes CASSNSGVRDTQYF. The chain recombines TRBV6-1 with TRBJ2-3; 8 bases match TRBD2. The CDR3 covers 14 residues. Germline values: CDR1 MNHNS, CDR2 SASEGT. After removal of 5 bases from V and 5 bases from J, the junction contained 6 bases not matched to a gene.

This clonotype has just a few counts. The chain uses TRBV11-2 and TRBJ2-1; TRBD2 matches at 7 bases. The J segment lost 3 bases and the V segment lost 3 bases, leaving 5 bases of the junction unmatched. This CDR3 region has 15 residues. The germline V gene encodes CDR1 SGHAT and CDR2 FQNNGV. CDR3 sequence reads: CASSFQRGIYNEQFF. The CDR3 DNA is TGTGCCAGCAGCTTCCAGCGGGGTATCTACAATGAGCAGTTCTTC.

This clonotype was recorded a few times. The CDR3 DNA reads as TGTGCCAGCAGCGAATCCGTGGGGTCCTACAATGAGCAGTTCTTC. Protein: CASSESVGSYNEQFF. V is TRBV14 and J is TRBJ2-1; D remains unclear. The CDR3 is 15 amino acids. Looked up from germline, CDR1 is SGHDN and CDR2 is FVKESK. Trimming removed 5 bases at V and 1 base at J, with 12 bases between. The full variable domain, rest sourced from reference TRBV14 and TRBJ2-1, is EAGVTQFPSHSVIEKGQTVTLRCDPISGHDNLYWYRRVMGKEIKFLLHFVKESKQDESGMPNNRFLAERTGGTYSTLKVQPAELEDSGVYFCASSESVGSYNEQFFGPGTRLTVL.

This clonotype was picked up a small number of times. V gene TRBV5-1 combines with J gene TRBJ2-2; the match to TRBD1 covers 9 bases. The ends lost 2 bases at V and 6 bases at J; junction bases unmatched: 5. There are 15 residues in the CDR3. The germline V gene encodes CDR1 SGHRS and CDR2 YFSETQ. The chain's CDR3 is CASSFGDRDSGELFF. The CDR3 DNA reads TGCGCCAGCAGCTTTGGGGACAGGGACTCCGGGGAGCTGTTTTTT.

The sample holds a few counts of this clonotype. The chain combines TRBV11-2 with TRBJ1-1; D gene unclear. V lost 3 bases and J 8 bases, leaving 13 bases between the germline ends. CDR3 length equals 13 residues. Germline V gives CDR1 SGHAT, CDR2 FQNNGV. CDR3 nucleotide sequence: TGTGCCAGCAGCTTGCGGATCGGCAACGAAGCTTTCTTT. It translates to CASSLRIGNEAFF.

This clonotype was seen only a few times. The chain carries TRBV12-3 or TRBV12-4 and TRBJ2-2; a weak D match, TRBD2 (5 bases). V shed 3 bases and J shed 4 bases, with 9 bases lying between them. This CDR3 is built from 14 residues. The chain's CDR3 is CASSFTGTTGELFF. The CDR3 nucleotides are TGTGCCAGCAGTTTCACGGGAACCACCGGGGAGCTGTTTTTT.

The J gene is TRBJ2-7, the V gene TRBV6-2 or TRBV6-3, with TRBD1 identical over 9 bases. Germline loops: CDR1 MNHEY, CDR2 SVGEGT. The length of the CDR3 is 16 residues. Losses at the gene ends were 2 bases for V and 5 bases for J; bases not matched to a gene: 10. The CDR3 nucleotides read TGTGCCAGCAGTTACCCCATGGACAGGGGAACTCACGAGCAGTACTTC. It codes for CASSYPMDRGTHEQYF.

There are many counts of this clonotype. V is TRBV3-1 and J is TRBJ1-2; D remains ambiguous. The ends were cut back, 4 bases at V and 5 bases at J, with 11 bases in the middle. CDR3 size: 13 residues. Per germline, CDR1 LGHDT and CDR2 YNNKEL (reference sequence). The CDR3 bases are TGTGCCAGCAGCCTCGGACGGGATTATGGCTACACCTTC. Its translation is CASSLGRDYGYTF.

This chain connects TRBV3-1 to TRBJ2-1; D remains ambiguous. CDR3 length: 17 residues. CDR1 is LGHDT and CDR2 is YNNKEL in the germline V gene (reference sequence). Trimming took off 0 bases at V and 3 bases at J, with 15 bases between the two ends. The CDR3 sequence is CASSQEGPGFLYNEQFF. CDR3 bases: TGTGCCAGCAGCCAAGAAGGGCCGGGTTTCCTCTACAATGAGCAGTTCTTC.

This clonotype occurred a few times. The chain carries TRBV5-1 and TRBJ2-3, with D unresolved. Germline V gives CDR1 SGHRS, CDR2 YFSETQ. CDR3 length equals 14 residues. V was clipped by 3 bases and J by 1 base, with 9 bases between them. The CDR3 is CASSYNIRTDTQYF. In DNA, the CDR3 is TGCGCCAGCAGCTACAACATCCGCACAGATACGCAGTATTTT.

V and J are TRBV6-5 and TRBJ2-7; D uncertain. V dropped 0 bases and J dropped 5 bases, with 14 bases sitting between them. Germline CDR1 is MNHEY and CDR2 is SVGAGI. The CDR3 has 15 amino acids. The CDR3 DNA follows: TGTGCCAGCAGTTACTCGACGGTAGGGTCGGACGAGCAGTACTTC. Its protein product is CASSYSTVGSDEQYF.

This clonotype was picked up a small number of times. The chain recombines TRBV12-3 or TRBV12-4 with TRBJ1-1; D ambiguous. This CDR3 has 11 amino acids. Trimming removed 1 base at V and 12 bases at J, with 9 bases between. The CDR3 region has the DNA TGTGCCAGCAGTTTAGTGGGTGGAACTTTCTTT. This gives the protein CASSLVGGTFF.

The V call is TRBV29-1, the J call TRBJ2-7; perhaps TRBD2 as D (7 bases). Between the trimmed V and J ends, which lost 7 bases and 3 bases, there was a span of 16 bases. This CDR3 is 13 amino acids long. Germline V gene data show CDR1 as SQVTM and CDR2 as ANQGSEA. The CDR3 is CSGKQGGSYEQYF. For the CDR3, the DNA is TGCAGCGGTAAACAGGGAGGGAGCTACGAGCAGTACTTC.

The chain joins TRBV12-3 or TRBV12-4 to TRBJ2-1, with 13 bases aligning to TRBD2. The CDR3 has 19 residues. Trimming took 8 bases from V and 1 from J; bases not matched to a gene: 14. The CDR3 DNA reads TGTGCCAGCGAATATTCCGGGACTAGCGGGATACTTTCCTACAATGAGCAGTTCTTC. Translated, it gives CASEYSGTSGILSYNEQFF.

The sample holds a few counts of this clonotype. CDR3 region: CASSLESGQDQPQHF. CDR3 bases: TGTGCCAGCAGTTTAGAGTCAGGGCAGGATCAGCCCCAGCATTTT. V usage is TRBV12-3 or TRBV12-4 and J usage is TRBJ1-5; the D gene is possibly TRBD1 (5 bases). V gave up 1 base and J gave up 5 bases, with 12 bases separating them. The CDR3 runs to 15 residues.

J is TRBJ1-1 and V is TRBV7-9; D is uncertain. The CDR3 is made up of 14 amino acids. V lost 2 bases and J 6 bases, leaving 13 bases between the germline ends. Germline V CDR1 and CDR2: SEHNR, FQNEAQ (reference sequence). The CDR3 DNA reads as TGTGCCAGCAGCTTATGGGCCAGTGAGGCTGAAGCTTTCTTT. Protein sequence: CASSLWASEAEAFF. Combining the CDR3 with reference TRBV7-9 and TRBJ1-1 gives the whole variable domain DTGVSQNPRHKITKRGQNVTFRCDPISEHNRLYWYRQTLGQGPEFLTYFQNEAQLEKSRLLSDRFSAERPKGSFSTLEIQRTEQGDSAMYLCASSLWASEAEAFFGQGTRLTVV.